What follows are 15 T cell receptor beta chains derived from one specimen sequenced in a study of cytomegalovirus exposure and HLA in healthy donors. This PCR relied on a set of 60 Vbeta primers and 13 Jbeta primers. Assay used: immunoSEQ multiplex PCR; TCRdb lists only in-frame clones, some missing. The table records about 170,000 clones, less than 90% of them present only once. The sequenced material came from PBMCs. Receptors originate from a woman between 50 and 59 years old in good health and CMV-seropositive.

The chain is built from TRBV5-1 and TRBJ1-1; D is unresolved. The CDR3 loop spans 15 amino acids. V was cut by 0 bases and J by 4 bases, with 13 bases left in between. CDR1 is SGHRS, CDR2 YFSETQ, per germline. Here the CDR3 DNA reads TGCGCCAGCAGCTTGGGGACGTCGGGAGGCACTGAAGCTTTCTTT. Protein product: CASSLGTSGGTEAFF.

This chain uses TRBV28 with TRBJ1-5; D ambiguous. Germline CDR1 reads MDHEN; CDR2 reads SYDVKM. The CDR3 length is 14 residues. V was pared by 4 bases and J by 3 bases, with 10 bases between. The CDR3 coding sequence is TGTGCCAGCAGTTGGTCGGGAAACAATCAGCCCCAGCATTTT. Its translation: CASSWSGNNQPQHF.

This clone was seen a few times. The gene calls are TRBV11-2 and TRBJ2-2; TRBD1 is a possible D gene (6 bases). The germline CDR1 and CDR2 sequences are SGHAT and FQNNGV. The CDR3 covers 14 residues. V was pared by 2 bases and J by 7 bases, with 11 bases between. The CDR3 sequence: CASSLRQAGGELFF. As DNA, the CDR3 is TGTGCCAGCAGCTTACGACAGGCGGGCGGGGAGCTGTTTTTT.

CDR3 sequence (DNA): TGTGCCAGCTCACCATATGGGACAGACACCGGGGAGCTGTTTTTT. The encoded protein is CASSPYGTDTGELFF. The chain is built from TRBV18 and TRBJ2-2, with 7 positions matching TRBD1. J gave up 3 bases and V 2 bases, and 3 bases lay outside the gene matches. The germline CDR1 and CDR2 sequences are KGHSH and LQKENI. The CDR3 extends over 15 amino acids.

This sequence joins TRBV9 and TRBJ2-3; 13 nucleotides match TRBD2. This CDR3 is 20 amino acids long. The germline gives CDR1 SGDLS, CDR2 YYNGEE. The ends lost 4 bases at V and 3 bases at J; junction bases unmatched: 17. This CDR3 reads CASSKRTSGRESFGTDTQYF. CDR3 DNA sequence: TGTGCCAGCAGCAAAAGGACTAGCGGGAGAGAGTCCTTCGGGACAGATACGCAGTATTTT. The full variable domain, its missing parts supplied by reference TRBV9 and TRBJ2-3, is DSGVTQTPKHLITATGQRVTLRCSPRSGDLSVYWYQQSLDQGLQFLIQYYNGEERAKGNILERFSAQQFPDLHSELNLSSLELGDSALYFCASSKRTSGRESFGTDTQYFGPGTRLTVL.

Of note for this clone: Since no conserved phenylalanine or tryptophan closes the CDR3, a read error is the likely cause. The CDR3 loop is CASSLGTGSEQYS. CDR3 in DNA: TGTGCCAGCAGTCTCGGGACAGGGTCGGAGCAGTACTCC. The chain uses TRBV27 and TRBJ2-7; 9 nucleotides agree with TRBD1. The junction had 6 bases not matched to a gene; V was cut back by 5 bases and J by 7 bases. There are 13 residues in the CDR3. Germline CDR1 MNHEY, CDR2 SMNVEV (reference sequence).

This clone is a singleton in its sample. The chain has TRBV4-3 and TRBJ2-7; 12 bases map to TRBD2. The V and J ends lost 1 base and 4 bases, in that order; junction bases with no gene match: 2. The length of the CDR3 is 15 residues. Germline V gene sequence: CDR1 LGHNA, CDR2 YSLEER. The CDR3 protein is CASSQGTSGMYEQYF. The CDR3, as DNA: TGCGCCAGCAGCCAAGGGACTAGCGGGATGTACGAGCAGTACTTC.

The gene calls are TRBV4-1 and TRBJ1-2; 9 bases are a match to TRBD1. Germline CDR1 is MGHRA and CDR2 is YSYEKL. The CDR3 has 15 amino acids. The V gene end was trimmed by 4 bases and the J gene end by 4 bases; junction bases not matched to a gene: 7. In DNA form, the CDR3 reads TGCGCCAGCAGCCCTGACAGGGGGATCGGCTATGGCTACACCTTC. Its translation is CASSPDRGIGYGYTF.

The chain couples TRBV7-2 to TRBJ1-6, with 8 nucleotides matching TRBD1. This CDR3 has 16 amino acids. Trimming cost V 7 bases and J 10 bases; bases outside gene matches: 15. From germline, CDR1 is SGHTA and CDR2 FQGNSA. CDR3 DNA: TGTGCCAGCACCTTCGTCCCGACAGGGGAGGGATCACCCCTCCACTTT. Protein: CASTFVPTGEGSPLHF.

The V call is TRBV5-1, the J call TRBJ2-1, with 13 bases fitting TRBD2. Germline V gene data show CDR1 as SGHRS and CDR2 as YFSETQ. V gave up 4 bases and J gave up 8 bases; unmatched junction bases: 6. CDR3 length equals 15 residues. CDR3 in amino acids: CASSPTSGGADEQFF. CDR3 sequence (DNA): TGCGCCAGCAGCCCTACTAGCGGGGGGGCCGATGAGCAGTTCTTC.

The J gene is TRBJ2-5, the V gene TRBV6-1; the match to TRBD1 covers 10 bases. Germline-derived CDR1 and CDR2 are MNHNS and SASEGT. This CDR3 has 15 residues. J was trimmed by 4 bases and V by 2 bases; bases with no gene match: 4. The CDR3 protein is CASSEFRTGGETQYF. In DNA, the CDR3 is TGTGCCAGCAGTGAATTTAGGACAGGGGGAGAGACCCAGTACTTC.

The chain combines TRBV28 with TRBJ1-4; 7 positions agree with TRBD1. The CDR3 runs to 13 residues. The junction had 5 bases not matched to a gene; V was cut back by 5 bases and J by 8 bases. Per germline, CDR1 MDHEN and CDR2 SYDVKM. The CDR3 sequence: CASSAPGGEKLFF. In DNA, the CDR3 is TGTGCCAGCAGTGCTCCAGGGGGAGAAAAACTGTTTTTT.

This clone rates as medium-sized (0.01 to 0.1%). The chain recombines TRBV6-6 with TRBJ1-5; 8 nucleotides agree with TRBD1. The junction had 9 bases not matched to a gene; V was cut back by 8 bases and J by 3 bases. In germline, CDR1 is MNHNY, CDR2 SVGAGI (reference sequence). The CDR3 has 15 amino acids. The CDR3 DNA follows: TGTGCCAGCGGTGAGGACAGGGCTAACAATCAGCCCCAGCATTTT. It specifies CASGEDRANNQPQHF.

The CDR3 protein is CASSLSSVDNEQFF. In nucleotides, the CDR3 is TGTGCCAGCAGCTTATCCAGCGTGGACAATGAGCAGTTCTTC. This chain uses TRBV7-9 with TRBJ2-1; no firm D call. Germline loops: CDR1 SEHNR, CDR2 FQNEAQ (reference sequence). Trimming cost V 2 bases and J 5 bases, with 10 bases left between them. The CDR3 spans 14 residues.

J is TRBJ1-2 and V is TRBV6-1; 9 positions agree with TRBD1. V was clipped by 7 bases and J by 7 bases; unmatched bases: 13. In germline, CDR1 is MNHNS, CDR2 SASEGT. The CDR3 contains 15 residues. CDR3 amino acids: CASTPSDRGAGGYTF. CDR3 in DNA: TGTGCCAGCACCCCTTCCGACAGGGGGGCTGGTGGCTACACCTTC.